This T cell receptor (beta chain) was documented in a study of shared clonotypes between healthy human individuals. Study information: In total, the donors were two women and a few men aged 18 to 49.

The CDR3 spans 13 residues. Per germline, CDR1 GTSNPN and CDR2 SVGIG (reference sequence). Trimming removed 3 bases from V and 3 bases from J, with 12 bases in between. About this clone itself: Its specificity is not known.

Study results and caveats: Non-shared clonotypes displayed generation probabilities falling below those of clonotypes present in all four donors.

CD45RO negativity and positive selection for CCR7 defined naive CD8 cells, a population that excluded terminally differentiated effector memory CD45RA+ cells. On sorted subsets, replicate PCRs used 200 ng DNA, or tens of thousands of T cell genomes. Generated by immunoSEQ multiplex PCR, the TCRdb table keeps only in-frame clones and is missing some. The sample lists over 2 million clones; roughly 95% were seen once. The rearrangement joins TRBV30 to TRBJ2-7; weak D call: TRBD1 (6 bases). Material for sequencing was naive CD8+ T cells sorted from blood. This clonotype was sampled from a man between 18 and 29 years old in good health. The CDR3 is CAWSYRANYEQYF. As DNA, the CDR3 is TGTGCCTGGAGCTACAGGGCAAACTACGAGCAGTACTTC. The full variable domain, its missing parts supplied by reference TRBV30 and TRBJ2-7, is SQTIHQWPATLVQPVGSPLSLECTVEGTSNPNLYWYRQAAGRGLQLLFYSVGIGQISSEVPQNLSASRPQDRQFILSSKKLLLSDSGFYLCAWSYRANYEQYFGPGTRLTVT.